Listed below are T cell receptor beta chains from one sample, sequenced in a study of CD8+ T cells in alopecia areata. Method: immunoSEQ multiplex PCR; TCRdb's copy keeps in-frame clones and lacks some. The data show under 150,000 clones, 53% seen once. This material consisted of CD4+ T cells sorted from blood, taken at week 4, from a patient treated with tofacitinib. The source of these receptors is a human donor with alopecia areata. The CDR3 runs from the conserved cysteine through the conserved F or W. D genes are given only for firm matches. Expanded clones get a size class; other rows say once, few or many, or leave the size out.

D gene | clone size | CDR3 length | J gene | V gene | CDR3 DNA | CDR3 protein
- | few | 14 | TRBJ1-5 | TRBV6-5 | TGTGCCAGCAGTGAGGTAGGAAGCAATCAGCCCCAGCATTTT | CASSEVGSNQPQHF
- | few | 14 | TRBJ1-4 | TRBV7-9 | TGTGCCAGCAGCTCTGGATCTGGTGCTGAAAAACTGTTTTTT | CASSSGSGAEKLFF
- | many | 16 | TRBJ2-1 | TRBV9 | TGTGCCAGCAGCGACACAGGGATAGGGACCTACAATGAGCAGTTCTTC | CASSDTGIGTYNEQFF
TRBD1 | - | 19 | TRBJ2-7 | TRBV18 | TGTGCCAGCTCACAAACCGGGACAGGGGGCTTGCGGTCCCACTACGAGCAGTACTTC | CASSQTGTGGLRSHYEQYF
TRBD2 | few | 16 | TRBJ2-2 | TRBV29-1 | TGCAGCGTTGGGCGACTAGCGGGAGCAGGTGACGGGGAGCTGTTTTTT | CSVGRLAGAGDGELFF
TRBD1 | - | 15 | TRBJ2-1 | TRBV5-1 | TGCGCCAGCAGCCCTTCCGGGACAGGGAACAATGAGCAGTTCTTC | CASSPSGTGNNEQFF
- | - | 10 | TRBJ2-5 | TRBV30 | TGTGCCTGGAGCCGTGGGACCCAGTACTTC | CAWSRGTQYF
TRBD1 | few | 14 | TRBJ1-2 | TRBV29-1 | TGCAGCGTCCGACAGGGCCGAGATAACTATGGCTACACCTTC | CSVRQGRDNYGYTF
- | - | 15 | TRBJ2-1 | TRBV30 | TGTGCCTGGAGTGTAAACAGGGTTTTCTACAATGAGCAGTTCTTC | CAWSVNRVFYNEQFF
- | - | 13 | TRBJ2-7 | TRBV29-1 | TGCAGCGTTGTACACACATCCTCCTACGAGCAGTACTTC | CSVVHTSSYEQYF
- | - | 16 | TRBJ2-1 | TRBV4-1 | TGCGCCAGCAGCCAAGTGGGAAGGGAAACTGGGAATGAGCAGTTCTTC | CASSQVGRETGNEQFF
TRBD1 | - | 15 | TRBJ2-7 | TRBV18 | TGTGCCAGCTCACCGTTGACAGGGACGGATTACGAGCAGTACTTC | CASSPLTGTDYEQYF
- | - | 16 | TRBJ2-6 | TRBV30 | TGTGCCTGGAGTGTATGGGGGTCCTCTGGGGCCAACGTCCTGACTTTC | CAWSVWGSSGANVLTF
- | few | 14 | TRBJ1-6 | TRBV27 | TGTGCCAGCAAACCCACGGGGGGGCGTTCACCCCTCCACTTT | CASKPTGGRSPLHF
- | - | 15 | TRBJ1-2 | TRBV7-9 | TGTGCCAGCAGCTTAGAGGGTCAGACTAACTATGGCTACACCTTC | CASSLEGQTNYGYTF
- | - | 12 | TRBJ2-1 | TRBV6-1 | TGTGCCAGCAGACCCCGGCTGGGGGAGCAGTTCTTC | CASRPRLGEQFF
TRBD1 | - | 14 | TRBJ1-1 | TRBV29-1 | TGCAGCGCTCGAACAGGGGCCACTTATCACGGGACTTTCTTT | CSARTGATYHGTFF
TRBD1 | - | 17 | TRBJ1-2 | TRBV30 | TGTGCCTGGATACCGACAGGGGCCCTGTCGATGCTCTATGGCTACACCTTC | CAWIPTGALSMLYGYTF
TRBD2 | - | 15 | TRBJ2-3 | TRBV9 | TGTGCCAGCAGCGTAGACGCGGGGAGGGCAGATACGCAGTATTTT | CASSVDAGRADTQYF
- | - | 14 | TRBJ1-2 | TRBV25-1 | TGTGCCAGCAGTGACCCCGACAGGATCTATGGCTACACCTTC | CASSDPDRIYGYTF
- | many | 17 | TRBJ2-6 | TRBV25-1 | TGTGCCAGCAGTGAGGGCAGGGGCAACTCTGGGGCCAACGTCCTGACTTTC | CASSEGRGNSGANVLTF
- | once | 11 | TRBJ2-1 | TRBV5-1 | TGCGCCAGCAGCTTGGGAGGTGAGCAGTTCTTC | CASSLGGEQFF
- | - | 14 | TRBJ1-2 | TRBV30 | TGTGCCTGGGTCTCGGGCCGATCGGGGTATGGCTACACCTTC | CAWVSGRSGYGYTF
- | - | 13 | TRBJ1-2 | TRBV9 | TGTGCCAGCAGCGCCGACAGGCACTATGGCTACACCTTC | CASSADRHYGYTF
- | few | 14 | TRBJ1-2 | TRBV5-1 | TGCGCCAGCAGCTCAACCGACGGGTTTAGGGGCTACACCTTC | CASSSTDGFRGYTF
TRBD1 | - | 14 | TRBJ2-7 | TRBV30 | TGTGCCTGGAGTGTCACAGGGGTGATGTACGAGCAGTACTTC | CAWSVTGVMYEQYF
TRBD1 | - | 13 | TRBJ1-1 | TRBV29-1 | TGCAGCGTTGAGGACAGGCTGTACACTGAAGCTTTCTTT | CSVEDRLYTEAFF
- | few | 12 | TRBJ1-2 | TRBV29-1 | TGCAGCGTGCGTCAGGGGCGCTTAGACTACACCTTC | CSVRQGRLDYTF
- | - | 14 | TRBJ2-3 | TRBV13 | TGTGCCAGCAACCCGCCGGCTCTCACAGATACGCAGTATTTT | CASNPPALTDTQYF
TRBD1 | few | 15 | TRBJ2-3 | TRBV9 | TGTGCCAGCAGCATCTCAGGGGGCAACACAGATACGCAGTATTTT | CASSISGGNTDTQYF
- | - | 15 | TRBJ2-7 | TRBV28 | TGTGCCAGCAGTTCCACCGACACAGCATCGGGAGAGCAGTACTTC | CASSSTDTASGEQYF
TRBD1 | - | 17 | TRBJ2-7 | TRBV4-2 | TGTGCCAGCAGCCAAGTGGGATTTGGGACAGACTCCTACGAGCAGTACTTC | CASSQVGFGTDSYEQYF
TRBD1 | - | 16 | TRBJ2-1 | TRBV9 | TGTGCCAGCAGCGCCCACGGGACAGGGAAAAAGAATGAGCAGTTCTTC | CASSAHGTGKKNEQFF
- | - | 13 | TRBJ2-1 | TRBV11-3 | TGTGCCAGCAGCTCCGCCCCAAGGAATGAGCAGTTCTTC | CASSSAPRNEQFF
TRBD1 | - | 12 | TRBJ2-4 | TRBV6-5 | TGTGCCAGCATTTCACAGGGGAACATTCAGTACTTC | CASISQGNIQYF
- | - | 13 | TRBJ1-2 | TRBV7-2 | TGTGCCAGCAGCTTTACAGGGTGGGATGGCTACACCTTC | CASSFTGWDGYTF
- | - | 14 | TRBJ2-7 | TRBV11-2 | TGTGCCAGCAGCTTAGCACTTGGGTCCTACGAGCAGTACTTC | CASSLALGSYEQYF
TRBD1 | - | 15 | TRBJ1-6 | TRBV5-1 | TGCGCCAGCAGCTTGACAGGGGAAGGTAATTCACCCCTCCACTTT | CASSLTGEGNSPLHF
- | - | 13 | TRBJ2-5 | TRBV5-6 | TGTGCCAGCAGCTTTCCGCCAGCGGAGACCCAGTACTTC | CASSFPPAETQYF
- | - | 12 | TRBJ1-1 | TRBV29-1 | TGCAGCGTTGACCGAGAGGGGTGGGAAGCTTTCTTT | CSVDREGWEAFF
- | - | 14 | TRBJ1-1 | TRBV19 | TGTGCCAGTGCCGATGGGTCCATGAACACTGAAGCTTTCTTT | CASADGSMNTEAFF
TRBD1 | - | 14 | TRBJ1-5 | TRBV15 | TGTGCCACCAACCGGGACAGGGCTCCTTCGGCCCAGCATTTT | CATNRDRAPSAQHF
- | - | 16 | TRBJ1-5 | TRBV9 | TGTGCCAGCAGCGTAGAGAGGGGGGCTGGCAATCAGCCCCAGCATTTT | CASSVERGAGNQPQHF
- | - | 14 | TRBJ1-2 | TRBV30 | TGTGCCTGGAGCCCACCCTCCTTTTGGGATGGCTACACCTTC | CAWSPPSFWDGYTF
- | - | 13 | TRBJ1-2 | TRBV29-1 | TGCAGCGTCGTCCGTGGGCTCCCTGAGGGCTACACCTTC | CSVVRGLPEGYTF
- | - | 13 | TRBJ2-5 | TRBV5-6 | TGTGCCAGCAGCTATCAGAACCAAGAGACCCAGTACTTC | CASSYQNQETQYF
- | - | 14 | TRBJ2-3 | TRBV30 | TGTGCCTGGAGTGTACGGTTGCCGCCAGATACGCAGTATTTT | CAWSVRLPPDTQYF
- | - | 13 | TRBJ1-6 | TRBV30 | TGTGCCTGGAGGGGGGGCTGGAATTCACCCCTCCACTTT | CAWRGGWNSPLHF
- | - | 12 | TRBJ2-7 | TRBV29-1 | TGCAGCGTGATGGCAGGTTCCTACGAGCAGTACTTC | CSVMAGSYEQYF
TRBD2 | few | 16 | TRBJ2-3 | TRBV18 | TGTGCCAGCTCACCACCGCAGCGGGGGGGCACAGATACGCAGTATTTT | CASSPPQRGGTDTQYF
- | - | 13 | TRBJ2-6 | TRBV29-1 | TGCAGCGTTGAAAGGTCCGGGGCCAACGTCCTGACTTTC | CSVERSGANVLTF
- | - | 11 | TRBJ1-1 | TRBV2 | TGTGCCAGCAGGGAGGGGCACGGAGCTTTCTTT | CASREGHGAFF
- | - | 13 | TRBJ1-1 | TRBV30 | TGTGCCTGGAGTGTTTGGAGGGACACTGAAGCTTTCTTT | CAWSVWRDTEAFF
- | - | 13 | TRBJ2-2 | TRBV30 | TGTGCCTGGAGTATGGATTTCACCGGGGAGCTGTTTTTT | CAWSMDFTGELFF
TRBD1 | - | 14 | TRBJ1-1 | TRBV27 | TGTGCCAGCAGGGGGACAGGGGGCAGCACTGAAGCTTTCTTT | CASRGTGGSTEAFF
- | few | 12 | TRBJ2-5 | TRBV6-1 | TGTGCCACCGGGGCCAAGAGGGAGACCCAGTACTTC | CATGAKRETQYF
- | - | 15 | TRBJ2-1 | TRBV7-3 | TGTGCCAGCAGCCTAGGATTAGCGTCCTACAATGAGCAGTTCTTC | CASSLGLASYNEQFF
- | - | 14 | TRBJ1-2 | TRBV4-1 | TGCGCCAGCAGCCAATATGGCAGGGAACATGGCTACACCTTC | CASSQYGREHGYTF
TRBD2 | few | 15 | TRBJ2-7 | TRBV6-6 | TGTGCCAGCAGTTCGACTAGCGGGAACTCCTACGAGCAGTACTTC | CASSSTSGNSYEQYF
- | - | 13 | TRBJ2-1 | TRBV30 | TGTGCCTGGAGTCTGAGGGGAAGGAATGAGCAGTTCTTC | CAWSLRGRNEQFF